This TCR beta chain stems from a study of OX40 agonist ivuxolimab in advanced cancers. Study-wide context: Hepatocellular carcinoma, melanoma, renal cell or head and neck cancer affected the dose-escalation patients. Overall study findings and caveats: Researchers did not determine the expanded peripheral T cells' antigen specificity.

Using immunoSEQ multiplex PCR, the repertoire was profiled, and TCRdb retains in-frame clones only, with some absent. The data show roughly 33,000 clones, about four fifths seen once. Germline-derived CDR1 and CDR2 are MNHEY and SVGAGI. V was clipped by 4 bases and J by 9 bases, with 9 bases between them. The CDR3 consists of 12 residues. For this clone: Its antigen is unknown.

The gene calls are TRBV6-5 and TRBJ2-2, with D unresolved. This receptor was taken from an adult with an advanced solid tumor such as melanoma, head and neck, liver or kidney cancer. Sample: CD4+ or CD8+ T cells sorted from blood, taken in a trial of the OX40 agonist ivuxolimab. The CDR3 nucleotides read TGTGCCAGCAGTTCTCCCCCCTGGGAGCTGTTTTTT. Translating it yields CASSSPPWELFF.